The 6 T cell receptor beta chains given below trace back to one sample, sequenced in a study of blood T cell repertoires in COVID-19. The table came from immunoSEQ multiplex PCR; TCRdb's copy has only in-frame clones and leaves some out. The sample contains 130,000 or so clones, about 86% of which appear only once. Input material: peripheral blood. These receptors originate from a woman between 55 and 75 years old with acute or convalescent COVID-19.

The chain couples TRBV2 to TRBJ1-5; 12 bases match TRBD1. CDR1 and CDR2 from the germline V gene are SNHLY and FYNNEI. Trimming at V came to 6 bases and at J to 0 bases, leaving 9 bases not matched to a gene. CDR3 length: 18 amino acids. DNA for the CDR3: TGTGCCAGCAGGGCCCGGGACAGGGGGCTTTATAGCAATCAGCCCCAGCATTTT. It specifies CASRARDRGLYSNQPQHF.

V gene TRBV18 combines with J gene TRBJ2-5, with TRBD2 identical over 9 bases. This CDR3 is built from 15 residues. Trimming at V came to 3 bases and at J to 7 bases, leaving 9 bases not matched to a gene. In germline, CDR1 is KGHSH, CDR2 LQKENI. The CDR3 nucleotides read TGTGCCAGCTCACCTAGCGGGGGACCCAAGCTGACCCAGTACTTC. This codes for CASSPSGGPKLTQYF.

The chain joins TRBV5-1 to TRBJ2-5; 8 bases are a match to TRBD2. Germline values: CDR1 SGHRS, CDR2 YFSETQ. The ends lost 0 bases at V and 4 bases at J; junction bases unmatched: 8. CDR3 length: 16 residues. CDR3 in amino acids: CASSLGVAGSVETQYF. The CDR3 DNA follows: TGCGCCAGCAGCTTGGGAGTAGCGGGGTCGGTAGAGACCCAGTACTTC.

In this sample, this clone turned up once. The chain links TRBV30 to TRBJ2-5; a weak D match, TRBD2 (6 bases). Trimming removed 0 bases at V and 0 bases at J, with 14 bases between. Germline CDR1 GTSNPN, CDR2 SVGIG (reference sequence). This CDR3 contains 16 residues. Here the CDR3 DNA reads TGTGCCTGGAGTGTCGTTAGCGGATCGTACCAAGAGACCCAGTACTTC. This sequence encodes CAWSVVSGSYQETQYF.

The rearrangement links TRBV11-2 to TRBJ2-2; 7 bases fit TRBD1. Per germline, CDR1 SGHAT and CDR2 FQNNGV. The CDR3 totals 15 residues. J was trimmed by 5 bases and V by 5 bases; bases with no gene match: 8. DNA of the CDR3: TGTGCCAGCAGCCGCGACAGGGTAATGACCGGGGAGCTGTTTTTT. Amino acid sequence: CASSRDRVMTGELFF.

The chain couples TRBV5-1 to TRBJ2-1; weak D call: TRBD2 (6 bases). V dropped 4 bases and J dropped 0 bases, with 17 bases sitting between them. The CDR3 consists of 17 residues. The V gene's germline CDR1 is SGHRS and CDR2 YFSETQ. As DNA, the CDR3 is TGCGCCAGCAGCGTAAACCGGGACTCTCCCTCCTACAATGAGCAGTTCTTC. Translation: CASSVNRDSPSYNEQFF.